The T cell receptor (beta chain) described here comes from a study of blood T cell repertoires in COVID-19. The overall study: Spain, Italy and the United States supplied samples that represented acute and convalescent COVID-19. Nucleic acid was either cDNA or gDNA, and it came from T cells, B-cell-depleted T cells, or PBMCs.

Under the authors' procedure: It was from reference gene primer amplification that nucleated cell counts were estimated. Using immunoSEQ multiplex PCR, the repertoire was profiled, and TCRdb retains in-frame clones only, with some absent. The DNA gave D and trimming, while V, J and clone size come from that table. Here the sample spans 60,000 to 70,000 clones, roughly three quarters being singletons. CDR3 size: 12 residues. V was clipped by 4 bases and J by 6 bases, with 9 bases between them. This clone was observed a single time. This chain joins TRBV12-3 or TRBV12-4 and TRBJ1-1; D is uncertain. The sample consisted of peripheral blood. This clonotype was sampled from a woman between 70 and 85 years old with acute or convalescent COVID-19. The CDR3 DNA sequence: TGTGCCAGCAGTTCCTCGGGAGCTGAAGCTTTCTTT. It translates to CASSSSGAEAFF.